This T cell receptor (beta chain) comes out of a study of blood T cell repertoires in COVID-19. The J segment lost 6 bases and the V segment lost 6 bases, leaving 13 bases of the junction unmatched. This CDR3 region has 15 residues. Germline CDR1 SQVTM, CDR2 ANQGSEA. Libraries were prepared by immunoSEQ multiplex PCR; TCRdb keeps only in-frame clonotypes and omits some of them. The sample yields about 95,000 clones, 80% to 90% seen once. The receptor comes from a man aged 80 or over with COVID-19, enrolled during active disease. Sequenced sample: peripheral blood. This chain links TRBV29-1 with TRBJ2-1, with 8 bases matching TRBD2. In DNA, the CDR3 is TGCAGCGTCGGAGGGGCGGGAGGTGGGAGCAATGAGCAGTTCTTC. Translated: CSVGGAGGGSNEQFF.